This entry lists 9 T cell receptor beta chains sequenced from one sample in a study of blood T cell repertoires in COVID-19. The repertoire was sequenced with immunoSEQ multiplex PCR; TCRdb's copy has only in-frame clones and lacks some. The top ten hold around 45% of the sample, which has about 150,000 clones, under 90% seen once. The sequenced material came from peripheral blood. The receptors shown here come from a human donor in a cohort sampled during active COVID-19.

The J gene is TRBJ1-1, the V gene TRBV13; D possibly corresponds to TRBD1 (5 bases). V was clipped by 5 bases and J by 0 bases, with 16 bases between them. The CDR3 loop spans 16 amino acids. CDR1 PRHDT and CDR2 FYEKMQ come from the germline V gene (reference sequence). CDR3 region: CASSVGGGDLNTEAFF. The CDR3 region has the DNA TGTGCCAGCAGCGTCGGGGGAGGCGACTTGAACACTGAAGCTTTCTTT.

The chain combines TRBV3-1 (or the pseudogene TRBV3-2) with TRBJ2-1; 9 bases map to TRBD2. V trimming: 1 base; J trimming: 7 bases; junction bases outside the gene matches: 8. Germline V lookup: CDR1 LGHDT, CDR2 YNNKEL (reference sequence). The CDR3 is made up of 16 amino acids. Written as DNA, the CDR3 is TGTGCCAGCAGCCAAGGGGTGGCGGGGGGGCGTAATGAGCAGTTCTTC. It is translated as CASSQGVAGGRNEQFF.

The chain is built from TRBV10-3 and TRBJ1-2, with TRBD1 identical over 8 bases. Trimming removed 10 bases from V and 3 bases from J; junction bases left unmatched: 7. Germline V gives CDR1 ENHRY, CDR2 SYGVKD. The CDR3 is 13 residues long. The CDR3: CATGQGSDYGYTF. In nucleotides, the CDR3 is TGTGCCACCGGACAGGGATCCGACTATGGCTACACCTTC.

The CDR3 nucleotides read TGTGCCAGCAGTTACACCTCATCGAGCTCCTACGAGCAGTACTTC. Amino acids: CASSYTSSSSYEQYF. The gene calls are TRBV6-2 or TRBV6-3 and TRBJ2-7; D unclear. Trimming removed 2 bases at V and 0 bases at J, with 11 bases between. The CDR3 is 15 residues long. CDR1 is MNHEY and CDR2 is SVGEGT in the germline V gene.

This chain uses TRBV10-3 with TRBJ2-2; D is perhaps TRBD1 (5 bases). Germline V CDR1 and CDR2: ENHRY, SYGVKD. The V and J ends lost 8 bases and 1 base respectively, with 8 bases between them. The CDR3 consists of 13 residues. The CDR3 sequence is CAISTGNTGELFF. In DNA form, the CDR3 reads TGTGCCATCTCAACAGGGAACACCGGGGAGCTGTTTTTT.

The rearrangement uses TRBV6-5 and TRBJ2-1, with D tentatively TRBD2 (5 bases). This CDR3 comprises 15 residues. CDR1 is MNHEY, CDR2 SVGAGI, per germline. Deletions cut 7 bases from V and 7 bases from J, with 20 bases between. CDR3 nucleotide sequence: TGTGCCAGCACCCTCCGGGCTAGCCCCTGGAATGAGCAGTTCTTC. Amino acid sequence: CASTLRASPWNEQFF.

This chain's CDR3 is CASSSGSPGKPQYF. In DNA form, the CDR3 reads TGTGCCAGCAGCTCCGGGAGCCCGGGTAAGCCGCAGTATTTT. The V gene is TRBV7-6, the J gene TRBJ2-3; perhaps TRBD2 as D (6 bases). CDR1 SGHVS and CDR2 FNYEAQ come from the germline V gene. The CDR3 is 14 residues long. Trimming removed 4 bases at V and 10 bases at J, with 18 bases between. The full variable domain, in which reference TRBV7-6 and TRBJ2-3 provide the parts outside the CDR3, is GAGVSQSPRYKVTKRGQDVALRCDPISGHVSLYWYRQALGQGPEFLTYFNYEAQQDKSGLPNDRFSAERPEGSISTLTIQRTEQRDSAMYRCASSSGSPGKPQYFGPGTRLTVL.

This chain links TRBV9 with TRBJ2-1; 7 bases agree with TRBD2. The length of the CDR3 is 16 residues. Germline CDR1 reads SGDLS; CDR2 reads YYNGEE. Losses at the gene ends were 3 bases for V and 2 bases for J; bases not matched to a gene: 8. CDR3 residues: CASSAYGTMAYNEQFF. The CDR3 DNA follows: TGTGCCAGCAGCGCTTACGGGACTATGGCCTACAATGAGCAGTTCTTC.

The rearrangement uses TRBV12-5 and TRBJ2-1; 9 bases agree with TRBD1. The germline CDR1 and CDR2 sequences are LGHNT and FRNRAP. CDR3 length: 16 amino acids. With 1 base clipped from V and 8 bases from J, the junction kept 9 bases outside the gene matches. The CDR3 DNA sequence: TGTGCTAGTGGTTTGGGTCTGACAGGGGGTATCGATGAGCAGTTCTTC. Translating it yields CASGLGLTGGIDEQFF.